The next 8 T cell receptor beta chains were all read from a single sample in a study of control samples from healthy donors and cancer patients. Libraries were prepared by immunoSEQ multiplex PCR; TCRdb keeps only in-frame clonotypes and omits some of them. This sample yields some 40,000 clones, of which about 94% are seen a single time; roughly a quarter belongs to the top ten. The material sequenced was blood. The source of these receptors is a man between 60 and 75 years old in good health.

This clone is termed medium-sized. V usage is TRBV9 and J usage is TRBJ2-3; D remains unclear. CDR3 length: 15 residues. Looked up from germline, CDR1 is SGDLS and CDR2 is YYNGEE. The V gene lost 3 bases and the J gene lost 3 bases, with 14 bases spanning the gap. The CDR3 sequence: CASSALRNPTDTQYF. CDR3 DNA sequence: TGTGCCAGCAGCGCGCTTAGAAACCCTACAGATACGCAGTATTTT.

The chain is built from TRBV5-4 and TRBJ2-7; no firm D call. The CDR3 spans 13 residues. Trimming took 2 bases from V and 0 from J, leaving 6 bases between them. Per germline, CDR1 SGHNT and CDR2 YYREEE (reference sequence). CDR3 bases: TGTGCCAGCAGCTTTCCCAGCTCCTACGAGCAGTACTTC. This encodes CASSFPSSYEQYF.

The rearrangement joins TRBV9 to TRBJ2-3; TRBD2 aligns across 10 bases. CDR1 SGDLS and CDR2 YYNGEE come from the germline V gene. This CDR3 comprises 16 residues. Unmatched junction bases numbered 5, after V lost 0 bases and J lost 4 bases. The CDR3 region is CASSVEAGGPADTQYF. In DNA, the CDR3 is TGTGCCAGCAGCGTAGAAGCGGGAGGGCCAGCAGATACGCAGTATTTT.

This chain joins TRBV19 and TRBJ2-7; 15 nucleotides match TRBD2. Looked up from germline, CDR1 is LNHDA and CDR2 is SQIVND (reference sequence). J was trimmed by 3 bases and V by 5 bases; bases with no gene match: 17. The CDR3 has 20 residues. CDR3 in amino acids: CASSPTWGGTSGRSVYEQYF. CDR3 nucleotide sequence: TGTGCCAGTAGTCCTACATGGGGCGGGACTAGCGGGAGGTCCGTCTACGAGCAGTACTTC. Looking up the rest from reference TRBV19 and TRBJ2-7 gives the full variable domain: DGGITQSPKYLFRKEGQNVTLSCEQNLNHDAMYWYRQDPGQGLRLIYYSQIVNDFQKGDIAEGYSVSREKKESFPLTVTSAQKNPTAFYLCASSPTWGGTSGRSVYEQYFGPGTRLTVT.

J is TRBJ2-5 and V is TRBV7-8; D unresolved. V shed 5 bases and J shed 2 bases, with 9 bases lying between them. CDR1 and CDR2 (germline): SGHVS, FQNEAQ. The length of the CDR3 is 13 residues. The CDR3: CASSLAEQETQYF. For the CDR3, the DNA is TGTGCCAGCAGCCTGGCGGAGCAAGAGACCCAGTACTTC.

The chain carries TRBV20-1 and TRBJ2-5; 8 bases match TRBD2. Germline V lookup: CDR1 DFQATT, CDR2 SNEGSKA (reference sequence). The CDR3 is 11 amino acids. For the CDR3, the DNA is TGCGGAGCGGGAGTGGGAGAGACCCAGTACTTC. As protein: CGAGVGETQYF.

V usage is TRBV7-8 and J usage is TRBJ2-7; 7 nucleotides match TRBD1. This CDR3 spans 16 amino acids. Losses at the gene ends were 5 bases for V and 3 bases for J; bases not matched to a gene: 13. The germline CDR1 and CDR2 sequences are SGHVS and FQNEAQ. The DNA of the CDR3 is TGTGCCAGCAGCGCGGAGAGGGGGCCTGGGGTCTACGAGCAGTACTTC. Its protein is CASSAERGPGVYEQYF. The full variable domain, with the rest looked up from reference TRBV7-8 and TRBJ2-7, is GAGVSQSPRYKVAKRGQDVALRCDPISGHVSLFWYQQALGQGPEFLTYFQNEAQLDKSGLPSDRFFAERPEGSVSTLKIQRTQQEDSAVYLCASSAERGPGVYEQYFGPGTRLTVT.

This sequence joins TRBV11-3 and TRBJ2-1; D is unresolved. The CDR3 contains 15 residues. Germline V gene sequence: CDR1 SGHNT, CDR2 YENEEA. V gave up 5 bases and J gave up 7 bases, with 18 bases separating them. CDR3 residues: CASSRTQITGNEQFF. CDR3 nucleotides: TGTGCCAGCAGCCGAACCCAGATCACTGGTAATGAGCAGTTCTTC.